This T cell receptor beta chain originates from a study of T cells in Graves' hyperthyroidism and ophthalmopathy. RNA transcripts provided the source from which TCR beta CDR3 regions were amplified. The primer set for the first-round RT-PCR of the TCR CDR3 was HTBI. In TCRdb, the multiplex PCR reads were re-called with MiXCR into one record per CDR3 protein. The sample contains a few hundred thousand distinct CDR3 sequences, 15% to 18% of which appear only once. V shed 2 bases and J shed 4 bases, with 12 bases lying between them. The CDR3 is 14 amino acids. Germline V gives CDR1 DFQATT, CDR2 SNEGSKA (reference sequence). This clonotype was found many times.

The specimen was blood. The sequence was obtained from a young woman with Graves' hyperthyroidism. This chain uses TRBV20-1 with TRBJ1-5; D remains unclear. The CDR3 region is CSARIGQLNQPQHF. As DNA, the CDR3 is TGCAGTGCTAGAATTGGTCAGTTAAATCAGCCCCAGCATTTT.